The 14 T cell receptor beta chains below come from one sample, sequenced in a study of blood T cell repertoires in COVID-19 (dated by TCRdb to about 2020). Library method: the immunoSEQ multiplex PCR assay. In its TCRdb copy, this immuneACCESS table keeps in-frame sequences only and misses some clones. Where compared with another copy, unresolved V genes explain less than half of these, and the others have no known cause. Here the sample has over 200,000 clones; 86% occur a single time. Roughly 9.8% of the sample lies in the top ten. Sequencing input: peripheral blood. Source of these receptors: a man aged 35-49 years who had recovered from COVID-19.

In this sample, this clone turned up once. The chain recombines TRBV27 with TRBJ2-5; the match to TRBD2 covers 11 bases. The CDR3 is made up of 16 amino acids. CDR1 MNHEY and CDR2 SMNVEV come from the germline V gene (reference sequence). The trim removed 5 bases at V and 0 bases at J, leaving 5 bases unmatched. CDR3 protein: CASSPTSGEYQETQYF. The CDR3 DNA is TGTGCCAGCAGTCCGACTAGCGGGGAGTACCAAGAGACCCAGTACTTC.

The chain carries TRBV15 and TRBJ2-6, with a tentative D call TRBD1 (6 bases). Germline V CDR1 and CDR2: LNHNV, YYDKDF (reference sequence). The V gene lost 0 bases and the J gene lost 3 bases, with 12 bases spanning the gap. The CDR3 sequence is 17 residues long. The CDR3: CATSRDIKGHGANVLTF. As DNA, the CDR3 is TGTGCCACCAGCAGAGACATTAAGGGACATGGGGCCAACGTCCTGACTTTC.

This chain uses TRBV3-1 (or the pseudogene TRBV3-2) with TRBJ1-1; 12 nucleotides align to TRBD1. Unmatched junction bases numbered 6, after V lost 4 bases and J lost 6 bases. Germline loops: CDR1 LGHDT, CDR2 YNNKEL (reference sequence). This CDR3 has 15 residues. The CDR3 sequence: CASSPLGTGGSEAFF. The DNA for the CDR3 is TGTGCCAGCAGCCCATTAGGGACAGGGGGCTCTGAAGCTTTCTTT.

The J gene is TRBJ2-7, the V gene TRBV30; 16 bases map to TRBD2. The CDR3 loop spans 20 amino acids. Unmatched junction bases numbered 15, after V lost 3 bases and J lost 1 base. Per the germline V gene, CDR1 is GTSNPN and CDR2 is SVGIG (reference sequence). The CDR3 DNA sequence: TGTGCCTGGAGACTCGGGTCCGGGACTAGCGGGAGGGCTAGGTCCTACGAGCAGTACTTC. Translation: CAWRLGSGTSGRARSYEQYF.

As DNA, the CDR3 is TGCGCCAGCAGCTACGGACTAGCGGGAGTTCCTCTTTACAATGAGCAGTTCTTC. Translating it yields CASSYGLAGVPLYNEQFF. The rearrangement joins TRBV5-1 to TRBJ2-1; 13 nucleotides agree with TRBD2. With V trimmed by 3 bases and J by 4 bases, 10 bases remained unmatched. In germline, CDR1 is SGHRS, CDR2 YFSETQ. The CDR3 sequence is 18 residues long.

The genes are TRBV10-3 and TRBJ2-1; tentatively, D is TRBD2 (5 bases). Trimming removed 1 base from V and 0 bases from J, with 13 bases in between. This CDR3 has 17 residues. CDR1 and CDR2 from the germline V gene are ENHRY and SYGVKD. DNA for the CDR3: TGTGCCATCAGTGAGTACGCTAGCACGAGCTCCTACAATGAGCAGTTCTTC. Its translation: CAISEYASTSSYNEQFF.

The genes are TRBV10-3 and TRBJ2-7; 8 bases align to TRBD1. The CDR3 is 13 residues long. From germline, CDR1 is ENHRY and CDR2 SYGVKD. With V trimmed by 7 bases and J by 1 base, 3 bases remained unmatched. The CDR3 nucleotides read TGTGCCATCACGGGGGACAGGTCCTACGAGCAGTACTTC. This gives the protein CAITGDRSYEQYF.

CDR3 loop: CASSSGRGASGSPLHF. CDR3 sequence (DNA): TGTGCCAGCAGTTCAGGCAGGGGAGCATCCGGTTCACCCCTCCACTTT. The chain uses TRBV7-6 and TRBJ1-6; a possible D gene is TRBD1 (6 bases). CDR3 length: 16 amino acids. V was pared by 6 bases and J by 9 bases, with 21 bases between. The V gene's germline CDR1 is SGHVS and CDR2 FNYEAQ.

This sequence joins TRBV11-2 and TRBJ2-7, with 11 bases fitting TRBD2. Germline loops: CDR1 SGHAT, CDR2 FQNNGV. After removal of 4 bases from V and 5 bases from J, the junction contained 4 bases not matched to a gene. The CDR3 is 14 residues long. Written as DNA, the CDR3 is TGTGCCAGCAGCTCGGGACTAGCGGCTCACGAGCAGTACTTC. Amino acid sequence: CASSSGLAAHEQYF.

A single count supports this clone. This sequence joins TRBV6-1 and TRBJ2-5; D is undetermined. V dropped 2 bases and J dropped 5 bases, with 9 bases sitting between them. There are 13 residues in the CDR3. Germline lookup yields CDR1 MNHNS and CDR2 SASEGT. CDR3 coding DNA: TGTGCCAGCAGTGAACCTCCCCTGGAGACCCAGTACTTC. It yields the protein CASSEPPLETQYF.

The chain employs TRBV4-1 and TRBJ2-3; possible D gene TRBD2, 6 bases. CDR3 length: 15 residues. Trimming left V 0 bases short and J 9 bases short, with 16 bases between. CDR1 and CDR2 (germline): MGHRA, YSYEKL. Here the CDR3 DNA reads TGCGCCAGCAGCCAAGATCTTGGCCGTGGGGGGACGCAGTATTTT. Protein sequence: CASSQDLGRGGTQYF.

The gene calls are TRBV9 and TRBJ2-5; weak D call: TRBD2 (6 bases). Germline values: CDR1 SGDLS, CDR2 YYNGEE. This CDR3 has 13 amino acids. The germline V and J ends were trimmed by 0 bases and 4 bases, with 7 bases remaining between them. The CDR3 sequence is CASSVEAGETQYF. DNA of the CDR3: TGTGCCAGCAGCGTAGAAGCGGGAGAGACCCAGTACTTC.

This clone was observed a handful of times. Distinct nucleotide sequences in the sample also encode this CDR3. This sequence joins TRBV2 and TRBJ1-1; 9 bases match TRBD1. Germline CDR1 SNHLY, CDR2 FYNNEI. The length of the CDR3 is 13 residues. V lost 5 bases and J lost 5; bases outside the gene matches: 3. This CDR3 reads CASSRDRVTEAFF. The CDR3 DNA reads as TGTGCCAGCAGTAGGGACAGGGTTACTGAAGCTTTCTTT. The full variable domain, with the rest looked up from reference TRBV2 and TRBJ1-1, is EPEVTQTPSHQVTQMGQEVILRCVPISNHLYFYWYRQILGQKVEFLVSFYNNEISEKSEIFDDQFSVERPDGSNFTLKIRSTKLEDSAMYFCASSRDRVTEAFFGQGTRLTVV.

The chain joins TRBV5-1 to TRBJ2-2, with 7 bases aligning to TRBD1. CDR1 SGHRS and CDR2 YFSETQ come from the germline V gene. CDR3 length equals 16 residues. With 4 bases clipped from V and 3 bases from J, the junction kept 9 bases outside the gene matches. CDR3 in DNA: TGCGCCAGCAGCCGACAACAGGGGCACTACACCGGGGAGCTGTTTTTT. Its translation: CASSRQQGHYTGELFF.